One and the same sample provided the 16 T cell receptor beta chains below, sequenced in a study of shared clonotypes between healthy human individuals. Libraries were prepared by immunoSEQ multiplex PCR; TCRdb keeps only in-frame clonotypes and omits some of them. The sample has over 1.4 million clones; more than 95% are singletons. Sequenced sample: naive CD4+ T cells sorted from blood. The subset denotes: CD45RA+ positively selected. The receptors were gathered from a man aged 25 to 40 in good health.

The V gene is TRBV11-2, the J gene TRBJ2-7; no clear D. The CDR3 length is 14 residues. V lost 5 bases, J lost 0 bases, and 11 bases lay in between. Germline V gene sequence: CDR1 SGHAT, CDR2 FQNNGV. This chain's CDR3 is CASSPDRISYEQYF. Written as DNA, the CDR3 is TGTGCCAGCAGCCCGGACCGAATCTCCTACGAGCAGTACTTC.

The chain combines TRBV25-1 with TRBJ2-1; D is unresolved. This CDR3 spans 14 amino acids. Germline CDR1 is MGHDK and CDR2 is SYGVNS. The V and J ends lost 9 bases and 8 bases respectively, with 20 bases between them. CDR3 region: CASAPLIDHDEQFF. Written as DNA, the CDR3 is TGTGCCAGTGCCCCCCTCATCGACCACGATGAGCAGTTCTTC.

The genes are TRBV9 and TRBJ1-1; D uncertain. This CDR3 region has 15 residues. With 3 bases removed from V and 1 base from J, the gap between germline ends came to 13 bases. The germline V gene has CDR1 SGDLS and CDR2 YYNGEE. For the CDR3, the DNA is TGTGCCAGCAGCGGTGCCCCCCCCAGGAACACTGAAGCTTTCTTT. This sequence encodes CASSGAPPRNTEAFF. Based on the CDR3 plus reference TRBV9 and TRBJ1-1, the full variable domain is DSGVTQTPKHLITATGQRVTLRCSPRSGDLSVYWYQQSLDQGLQFLIQYYNGEERAKGNILERFSAQQFPDLHSELNLSSLELGDSALYFCASSGAPPRNTEAFFGQGTRLTVV.

The gene calls are TRBV5-1 and TRBJ1-2; D call uncertain. This CDR3 is 13 amino acids long. The V gene's germline CDR1 is SGHRS and CDR2 YFSETQ. The germline V and J ends were trimmed by 0 bases and 4 bases, with 7 bases remaining between them. Here the CDR3 reads CASSLDTPYGYTF. The CDR3 DNA is TGCGCCAGCAGCTTGGACACACCCTATGGCTACACCTTC.

This clone was found once. The chain recombines TRBV18 with TRBJ1-5; D gene unclear. Germline V gene sequence: CDR1 KGHSH, CDR2 LQKENI. The CDR3 loop spans 14 amino acids. V dropped 3 bases and J dropped 6 bases, with 12 bases sitting between them. The CDR3 reads CASSPRERTQPQHF. In nucleotides, the CDR3 is TGTGCCAGCTCACCTCGAGAGAGGACTCAGCCCCAGCATTTT.

This rearrangement joins TRBV28 to TRBJ2-7; D unresolved. CDR3 length: 13 residues. CDR1 and CDR2 from the germline V gene are MDHEN and SYDVKM. V was shortened by 5 bases and J by 4 bases, with 12 bases between the two germline ends. Here the CDR3 DNA reads TGTGCCAGCAGTGCCTCCCCGAGTTACGAGCAGTACTTC. Translated: CASSASPSYEQYF.

This rearrangement joins TRBV7-2 to TRBJ2-1, with TRBD2 identical over 11 bases. The junction had 3 bases not matched to a gene; V was cut back by 5 bases and J by 3 bases. The CDR3 totals 15 residues. The germline V gene has CDR1 SGHTA and CDR2 FQGNSA. CDR3 region: CASSLTSGVYNEQFF. The CDR3 DNA reads TGTGCCAGCAGCCTGACTAGCGGGGTCTACAATGAGCAGTTCTTC. The complete variable domain, with remaining parts taken from reference TRBV7-2 and TRBJ2-1, reads GAGVSQSPSNKVTEKGKDVELRCDPISGHTALYWYRQSLGQGLEFLIYFQGNSAPDKSGLPSDRFSAERTGGSVSTLTIQRTQQEDSAVYLCASSLTSGVYNEQFFGPGTRLTVL.

The J gene is TRBJ1-5, the V gene TRBV18; TRBD1 agrees at 8 bases. The CDR3 is made up of 15 amino acids. Per germline, CDR1 KGHSH and CDR2 LQKENI. Germline trimming cut 6 bases from V and 4 bases from J; bases unmatched to any gene: 8. The CDR3 DNA reads TGTGCCAGCTCGGTTAATCAGGGGGCTAATCAGCCCCAGCATTTT. It codes for CASSVNQGANQPQHF.

The rearrangement joins TRBV9 to TRBJ2-2; no reliable D call. The length of the CDR3 is 16 residues. CDR1 is SGDLS and CDR2 is YYNGEE in the germline V gene. Deletions cut 4 bases from V and 5 bases from J, with 18 bases between. The CDR3 coding sequence is TGTGCCAGCAGCCCGATGATGGCTACTCGAACCGGGGAGCTGTTTTTT. It translates to CASSPMMATRTGELFF.

This sequence joins TRBV27 and TRBJ1-2; 8 bases match TRBD1. The CDR3 length is 15 residues. J was trimmed by 5 bases and V by 5 bases; bases with no gene match: 10. Germline-derived CDR1 and CDR2 are MNHEY and SMNVEV (reference sequence). The CDR3 is CASSADRGRWYGYTF. CDR3 DNA: TGTGCCAGCAGTGCCGACAGGGGCCGCTGGTATGGCTACACCTTC.

Comments on this clone: This specimen includes other DNA sequences encoding the same CDR3. The chain links TRBV5-1 to TRBJ1-3; D not certain. Trimming took off 0 bases at V and 4 bases at J, with 8 bases between the two ends. CDR3 size: 14 residues. Germline CDR1 and CDR2: SGHRS and YFSETQ. The CDR3 sequence: CASSLVGSGNTIYF. The CDR3 DNA sequence: TGCGCCAGCAGCTTGGTGGGTTCCGGAAACACCATATATTTT.

The chain recombines TRBV29-1 with TRBJ2-5; D unclear. CDR1 is SQVTM, CDR2 ANQGSEA, per germline. This CDR3 comprises 12 residues. V was shortened by 7 bases and J by 2 bases, with 11 bases between the two germline ends. The DNA for the CDR3 is TGCAGCGCAGAACCAACTCAAGAGACCCAGTACTTC. Its protein is CSAEPTQETQYF.

This clone was observed a single time. The CDR3 reads CASSFVGTRTDTQYF. CDR3 DNA sequence: TGCGCCAGCAGCTTTGTTGGGACACGGACAGATACGCAGTATTTT. This chain joins TRBV5-1 and TRBJ2-3; possible D gene TRBD1, 6 bases. The CDR3 is made up of 15 amino acids. The V end was cut by 2 bases, the J end by 3 bases, with 13 bases between. CDR1 and CDR2 (germline): SGHRS, YFSETQ.

This clone was found once. The chain carries TRBV11-3 and TRBJ2-7; no clear D gene. CDR3 length: 17 amino acids. V was shortened by 1 base and J by 6 bases, with 22 bases between the two germline ends. Per germline, CDR1 SGHNT and CDR2 YENEEA. The CDR3 bases are TGTGCCAGCAGCTTAGTAAATCAGGACCCTACCTCCCGCGAGCAGTACTTC. Protein product: CASSLVNQDPTSREQYF.

This clone was recorded only once. This chain uses TRBV6-5 with TRBJ2-7; D call uncertain. Between the trimmed V and J ends, which lost 10 bases and 1 base, there was a span of 17 bases. The CDR3 extends over 14 amino acids. Germline V gene data show CDR1 as MNHEY and CDR2 as SVGAGI. DNA for the CDR3: TGTGCCACCGCAACTCTCATAGGTTCCTACGAGCAGTACTTC. Translation gives CATATLIGSYEQYF.

On this clone itself: The same CDR3 is also encoded by other DNA sequences in this sample. The gene calls are TRBV9 and TRBJ2-2; D call uncertain. The CDR3 is 11 residues long. V was cut by 3 bases and J by 6 bases, with 3 bases left in between. CDR1 and CDR2 from the germline V gene are SGDLS and YYNGEE. This CDR3 is CASSAPGELFF. CDR3 sequence (DNA): TGTGCCAGCAGCGCCCCCGGGGAGCTGTTTTTT.